This T cell receptor (beta chain) was documented in a study of immune characterization of retroperitoneal liposarcoma. This clonotype qualifies as medium-sized. TCRdb processed the PCR reads anew with MiXCR; each CDR3 protein has one entry. The data hold about 2,500 distinct CDR3 sequences, with 49% observed a single time. Germline CDR1 is MNHNS and CDR2 is SASEGT. CDR3 size: 12 residues. Trimming took 5 bases from V and 11 from J, leaving 15 bases between them. The source is a female donor with retroperitoneal liposarcoma. This chain uses TRBV6-1 with TRBJ2-5; D might be TRBD1 (6 bases). The sample consisted of tumor tissue. CDR3 coding DNA: TGTGCCAGCAGTAAGGCACAGGGTGAGCAGTACTTC. This gives the protein CASSKAQGEQYF.